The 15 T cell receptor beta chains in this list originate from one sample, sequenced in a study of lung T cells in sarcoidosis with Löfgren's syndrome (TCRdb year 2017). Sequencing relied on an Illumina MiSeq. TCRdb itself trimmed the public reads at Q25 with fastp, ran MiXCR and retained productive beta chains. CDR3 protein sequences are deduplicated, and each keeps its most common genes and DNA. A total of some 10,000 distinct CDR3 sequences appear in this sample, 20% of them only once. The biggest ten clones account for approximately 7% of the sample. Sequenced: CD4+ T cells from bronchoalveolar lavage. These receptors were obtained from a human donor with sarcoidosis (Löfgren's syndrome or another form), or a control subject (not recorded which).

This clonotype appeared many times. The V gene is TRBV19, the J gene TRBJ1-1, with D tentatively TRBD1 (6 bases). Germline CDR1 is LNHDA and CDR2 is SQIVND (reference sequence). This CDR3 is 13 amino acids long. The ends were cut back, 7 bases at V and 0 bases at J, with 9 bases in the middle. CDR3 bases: TGTGCCAGTAATACAGGGTTGAACACTGAAGCTTTCTTT. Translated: CASNTGLNTEAFF.

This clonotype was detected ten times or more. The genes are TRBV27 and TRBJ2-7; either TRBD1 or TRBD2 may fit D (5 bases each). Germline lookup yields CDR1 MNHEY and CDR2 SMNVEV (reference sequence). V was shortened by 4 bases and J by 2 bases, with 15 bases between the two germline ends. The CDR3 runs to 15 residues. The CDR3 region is CASSWGTSGTYEQYF. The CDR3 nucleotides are TGTGCCAGCAGTTGGGGGACCTCGGGCACCTACGAGCAGTACTTC.

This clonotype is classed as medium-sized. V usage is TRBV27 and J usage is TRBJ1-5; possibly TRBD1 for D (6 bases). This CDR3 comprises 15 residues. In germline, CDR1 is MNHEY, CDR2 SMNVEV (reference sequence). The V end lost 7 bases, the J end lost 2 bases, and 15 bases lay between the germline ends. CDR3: CASTLTGSGNQPQHF. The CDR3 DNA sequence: TGTGCCAGCACCCTCACAGGGTCTGGCAATCAGCCCCAGCATTTT.

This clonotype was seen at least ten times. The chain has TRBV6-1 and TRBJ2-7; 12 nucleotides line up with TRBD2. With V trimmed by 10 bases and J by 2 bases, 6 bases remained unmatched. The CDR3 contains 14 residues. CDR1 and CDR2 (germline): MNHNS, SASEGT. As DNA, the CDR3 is TGTGCCACTCGACTAGCGGGAGTCACCTACGAGCAGTACTTC. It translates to CATRLAGVTYEQYF.

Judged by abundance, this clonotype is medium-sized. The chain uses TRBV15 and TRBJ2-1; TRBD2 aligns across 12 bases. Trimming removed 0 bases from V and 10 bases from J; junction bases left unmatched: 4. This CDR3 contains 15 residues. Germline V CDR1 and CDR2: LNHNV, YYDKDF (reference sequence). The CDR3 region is CATSRDLAGGREQFF. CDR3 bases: TGTGCCACCAGCAGAGATCTAGCGGGGGGGAGAGAGCAGTTCTTC.

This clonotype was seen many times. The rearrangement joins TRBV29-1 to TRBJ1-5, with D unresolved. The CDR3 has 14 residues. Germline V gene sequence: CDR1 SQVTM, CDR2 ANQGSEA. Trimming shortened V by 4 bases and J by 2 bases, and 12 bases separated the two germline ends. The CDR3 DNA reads TGCAGCGTTGCGGCCTCCTGGGGCAATCAGCCCCAGCATTTT. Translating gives CSVAASWGNQPQHF.

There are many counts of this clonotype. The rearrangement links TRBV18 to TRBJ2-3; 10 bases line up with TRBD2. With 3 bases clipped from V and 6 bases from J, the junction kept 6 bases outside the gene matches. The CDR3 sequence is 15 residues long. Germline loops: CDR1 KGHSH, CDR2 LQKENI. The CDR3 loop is CASSPSASGSDTQYF. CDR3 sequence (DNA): TGTGCCAGCTCACCTTCGGCTAGCGGGAGTGATACGCAGTATTTT.

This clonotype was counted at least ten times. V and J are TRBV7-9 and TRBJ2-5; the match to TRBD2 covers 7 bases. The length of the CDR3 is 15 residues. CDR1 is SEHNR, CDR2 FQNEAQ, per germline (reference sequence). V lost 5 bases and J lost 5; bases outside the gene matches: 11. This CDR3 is CASSPPGLLGETQYF. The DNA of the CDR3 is TGTGCCAGCAGCCCGCCGGGACTACTAGGGGAGACCCAGTACTTC.

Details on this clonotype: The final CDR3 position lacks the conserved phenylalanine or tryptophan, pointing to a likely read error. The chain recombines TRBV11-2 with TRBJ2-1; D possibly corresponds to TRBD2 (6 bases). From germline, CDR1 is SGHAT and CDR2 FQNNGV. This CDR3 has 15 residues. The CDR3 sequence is CASSLGLPSFNEQFL. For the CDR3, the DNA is TGCGCCAGCAGCCTGGGACTCCCCTCCTTCAATGAGCAGTTCCTC.

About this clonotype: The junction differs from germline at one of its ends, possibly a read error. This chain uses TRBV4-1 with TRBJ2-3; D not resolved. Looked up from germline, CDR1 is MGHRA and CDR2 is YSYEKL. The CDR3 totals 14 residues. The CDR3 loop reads CASSQGLDTDTRYF. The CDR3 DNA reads TGTGCCAGCAGCCAAGGGCTAGACACAGATACGCGGTATTTT.

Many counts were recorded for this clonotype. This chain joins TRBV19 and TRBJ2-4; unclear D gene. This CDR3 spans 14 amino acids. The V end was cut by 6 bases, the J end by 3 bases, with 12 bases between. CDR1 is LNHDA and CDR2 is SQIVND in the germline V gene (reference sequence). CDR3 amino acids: CASSALGIKNIQYF. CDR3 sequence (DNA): TGTGCCAGTAGCGCCCTAGGAATCAAAAACATTCAGTACTTC.

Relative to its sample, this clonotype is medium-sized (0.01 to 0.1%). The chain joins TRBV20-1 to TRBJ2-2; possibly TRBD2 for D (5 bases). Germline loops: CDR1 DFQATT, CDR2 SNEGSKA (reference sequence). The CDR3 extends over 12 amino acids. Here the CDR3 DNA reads TGCAGCTGGACTGTCGGGACCGGGGAGCTGTTTTTT. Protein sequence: CSWTVGTGELFF.

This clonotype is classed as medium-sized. The CDR3, as DNA: TGTGCCAGCAAGGCAGGGGGCGTAGGTACTGAAGCTTTCTTT. This codes for CASKAGGVGTEAFF. The chain recombines TRBV6-1 with TRBJ1-1; 8 positions match TRBD1. Per the germline V gene, CDR1 is MNHNS and CDR2 is SASEGT. The CDR3 length is 14 residues. With V trimmed by 7 bases and J by 5 bases, 9 bases remained unmatched.

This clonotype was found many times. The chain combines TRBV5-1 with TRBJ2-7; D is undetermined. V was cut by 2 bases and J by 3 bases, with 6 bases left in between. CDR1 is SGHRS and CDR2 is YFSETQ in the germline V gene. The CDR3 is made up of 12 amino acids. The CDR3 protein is CASSFPDYEQYF. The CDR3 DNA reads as TGCGCCAGCAGCTTCCCAGACTACGAGCAGTACTTC.

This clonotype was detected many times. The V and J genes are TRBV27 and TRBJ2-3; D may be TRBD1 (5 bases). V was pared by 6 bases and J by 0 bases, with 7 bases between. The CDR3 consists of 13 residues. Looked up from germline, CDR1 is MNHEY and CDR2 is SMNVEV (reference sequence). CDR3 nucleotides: TGTGCCAGCAGGAGACAGAGCACAGATACGCAGTATTTT. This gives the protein CASRRQSTDTQYF.